This T cell receptor (beta chain) was retrieved from a study of T-cell memory formation after mild COVID-19. TCRdb called the 5' RACE reads again in MiXCR, with one record for every CDR3 protein. The table has roughly 300,000 distinct CDR3 sequences, roughly 8% seen once. In germline, CDR1 is DFQATT, CDR2 SNEGSKA (reference sequence). Between the trimmed V and J ends, which lost 1 base and 12 bases, there was a span of 14 bases. The CDR3 contains 12 residues. A few counts support this clonotype. Source material: PBMCs or a T cell subset sorted from them (not recorded which). The chain links TRBV20-1 to TRBJ2-3, with a weak D call TRBD2 (6 bases). The source is a man in his late teens or twenties who had mild COVID-19 (a few samples of this study predate the infection). Cell type and time point are not known. Written as DNA, the CDR3 is TGCAGTGCTAGAGCGGGGGACCCTACTCAGTATTTT. The encoded protein is CSARAGDPTQYF.